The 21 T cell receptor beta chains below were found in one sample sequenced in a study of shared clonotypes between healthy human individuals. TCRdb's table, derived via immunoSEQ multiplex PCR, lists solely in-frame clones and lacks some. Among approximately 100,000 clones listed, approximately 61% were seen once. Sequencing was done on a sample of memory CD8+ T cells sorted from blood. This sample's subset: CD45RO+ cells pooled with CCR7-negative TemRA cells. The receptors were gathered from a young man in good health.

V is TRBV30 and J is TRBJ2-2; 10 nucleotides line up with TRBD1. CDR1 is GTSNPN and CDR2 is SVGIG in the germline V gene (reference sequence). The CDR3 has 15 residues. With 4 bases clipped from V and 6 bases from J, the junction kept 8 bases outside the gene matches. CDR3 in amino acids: CAWNPGTGVSGELFF. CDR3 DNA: TGTGCCTGGAACCCCGGGACAGGGGTTTCCGGGGAGCTGTTTTTT.

The CDR3 protein is CASSSGESSYEQYF. CDR3 sequence (DNA): TGTGCCAGCAGCTCAGGTGAGAGCTCCTACGAGCAGTACTTC. The V call is TRBV5-4, the J call TRBJ2-7; D gene ambiguous. Germline V lookup: CDR1 SGHNT, CDR2 YYREEE (reference sequence). This CDR3 is 14 amino acids long. The germline V and J ends were trimmed by 3 bases and 0 bases, with 10 bases remaining between them.

This CDR3 is CASSLVPFNSYTF. The DNA for the CDR3 is TGTGCCAGCAGCTTGGTCCCTTTCAATAGCTACACCTTC. The J gene is TRBJ1-2, the V gene TRBV5-6; no definite D call. The V end lost 0 bases, the J end lost 9 bases, and 12 bases lay between the germline ends. Germline-derived CDR1 and CDR2 are SGHDT and YYEEEE. There are 13 residues in the CDR3.

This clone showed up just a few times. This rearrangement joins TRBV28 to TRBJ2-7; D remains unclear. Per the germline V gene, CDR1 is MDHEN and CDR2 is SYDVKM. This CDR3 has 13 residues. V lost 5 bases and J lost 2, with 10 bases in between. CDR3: CASSAAPTYEQYF. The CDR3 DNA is TGTGCCAGCAGTGCGGCCCCCACCTACGAGCAGTACTTC.

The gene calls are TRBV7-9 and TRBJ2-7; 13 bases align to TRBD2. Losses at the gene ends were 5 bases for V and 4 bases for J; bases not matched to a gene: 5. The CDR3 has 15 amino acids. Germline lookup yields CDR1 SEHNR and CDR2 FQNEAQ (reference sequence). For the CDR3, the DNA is TGTGCCAGCAGCGGGGGACTAGCGGGAAGATACGAGCAGTACTTC. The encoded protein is CASSGGLAGRYEQYF.

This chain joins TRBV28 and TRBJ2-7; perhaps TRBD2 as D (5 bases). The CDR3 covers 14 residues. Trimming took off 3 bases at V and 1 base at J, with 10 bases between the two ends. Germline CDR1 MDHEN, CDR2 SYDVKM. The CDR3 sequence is CASSFYGVSYEQYF. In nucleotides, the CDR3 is TGTGCCAGCAGTTTCTACGGGGTATCCTACGAGCAGTACTTC.

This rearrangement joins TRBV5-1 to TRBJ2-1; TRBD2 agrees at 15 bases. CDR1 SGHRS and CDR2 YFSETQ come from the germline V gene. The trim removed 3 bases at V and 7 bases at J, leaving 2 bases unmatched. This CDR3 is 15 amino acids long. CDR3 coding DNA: TGCGCCAGCAGCTACGGACTAGCGGGAGGGAATGAGCAGTTCTTC. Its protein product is CASSYGLAGGNEQFF.

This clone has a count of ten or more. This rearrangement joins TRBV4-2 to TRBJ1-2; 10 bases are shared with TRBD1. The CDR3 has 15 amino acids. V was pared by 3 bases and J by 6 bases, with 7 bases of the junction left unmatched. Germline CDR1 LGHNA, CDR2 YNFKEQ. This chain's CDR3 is CASSHQTGGSDGYTF. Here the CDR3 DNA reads TGTGCCAGCAGCCACCAGACAGGGGGCTCAGATGGCTACACCTTC.

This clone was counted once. The CDR3 coding sequence is TGCAGCGTTGAATTGCTCGCCTATGGCTACACCTTC. This codes for CSVELLAYGYTF. V gene TRBV29-1 combines with J gene TRBJ1-2; no clear D gene. Germline values: CDR1 SQVTM, CDR2 ANQGSEA. The CDR3 totals 12 residues. Deletions cut 2 bases from V and 4 bases from J, with 8 bases between.

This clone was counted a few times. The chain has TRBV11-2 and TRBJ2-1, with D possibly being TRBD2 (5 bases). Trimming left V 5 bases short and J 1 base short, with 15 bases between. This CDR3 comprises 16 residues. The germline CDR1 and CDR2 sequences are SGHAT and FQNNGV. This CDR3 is CASSPGLGRSYNEQFF. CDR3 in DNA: TGTGCCAGCAGCCCTGGACTTGGTAGATCCTACAATGAGCAGTTCTTC.

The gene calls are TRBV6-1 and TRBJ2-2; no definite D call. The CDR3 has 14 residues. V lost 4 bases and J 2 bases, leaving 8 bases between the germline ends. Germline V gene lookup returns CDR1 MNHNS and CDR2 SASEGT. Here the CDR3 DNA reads TGTGCCAGCAGTGCCACCCTCAACACCGGGGAGCTGTTTTTT. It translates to CASSATLNTGELFF.

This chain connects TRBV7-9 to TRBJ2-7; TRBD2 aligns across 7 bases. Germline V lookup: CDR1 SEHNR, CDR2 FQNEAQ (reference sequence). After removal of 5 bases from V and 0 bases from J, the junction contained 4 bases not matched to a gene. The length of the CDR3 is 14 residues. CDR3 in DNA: TGTGCCAGCAGCCACCGGGACTACTCCTACGAGCAGTACTTC. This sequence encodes CASSHRDYSYEQYF.

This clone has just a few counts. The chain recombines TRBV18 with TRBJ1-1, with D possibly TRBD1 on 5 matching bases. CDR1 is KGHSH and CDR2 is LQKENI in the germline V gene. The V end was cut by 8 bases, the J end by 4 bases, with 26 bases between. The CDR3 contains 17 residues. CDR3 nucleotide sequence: TGTGCCAGCCCGCCTCAGGGAGTGGGTGCCGAGGGCACTGAAGCTTTCTTT. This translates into CASPPQGVGAEGTEAFF.

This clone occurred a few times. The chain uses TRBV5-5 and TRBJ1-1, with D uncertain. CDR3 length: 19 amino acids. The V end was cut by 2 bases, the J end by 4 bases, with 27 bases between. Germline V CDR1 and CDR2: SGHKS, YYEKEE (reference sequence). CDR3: CASSFKAYREDRLSTEAFF. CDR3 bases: TGTGCCAGCAGCTTCAAAGCGTATCGAGAAGACCGACTAAGCACTGAAGCTTTCTTT.

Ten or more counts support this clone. The CDR3 DNA sequence: TGTGCCAGCAGCTTAACTAGCGGGAGTTACAATGAGCAGTTCTTC. It specifies CASSLTSGSYNEQFF. V is TRBV13 and J is TRBJ2-1; TRBD2 aligns across 11 bases. Germline V gene sequence: CDR1 PRHDT, CDR2 FYEKMQ (reference sequence). The CDR3 is made up of 15 amino acids. V lost 2 bases and J lost 4; bases outside the gene matches: 1. Variable domain in full (rest from reference TRBV13 and TRBJ2-1): AAGVIQSPRHLIKEKRETATLKCYPIPRHDTVYWYQQGPGQDPQFLISFYEKMQSDKGSIPDRFSAQQFSDYHSELNMSSLELGDSALYFCASSLTSGSYNEQFFGPGTRLTVL.

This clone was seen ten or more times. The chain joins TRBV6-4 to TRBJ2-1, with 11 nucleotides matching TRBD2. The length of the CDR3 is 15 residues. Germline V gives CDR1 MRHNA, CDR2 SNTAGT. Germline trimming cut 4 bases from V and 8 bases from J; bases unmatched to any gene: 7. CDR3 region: CASSVIAGGGDEQFF. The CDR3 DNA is TGTGCCAGCAGTGTCATAGCGGGAGGGGGCGATGAGCAGTTCTTC.

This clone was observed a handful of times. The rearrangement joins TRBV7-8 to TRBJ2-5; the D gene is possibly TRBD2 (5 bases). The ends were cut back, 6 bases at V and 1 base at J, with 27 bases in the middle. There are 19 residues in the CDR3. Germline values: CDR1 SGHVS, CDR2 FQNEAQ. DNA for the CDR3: TGTGCCAGCAGGCGGCATGTCCGAAGATCGGGGATTTCCCAAGAGACCCAGTACTTC. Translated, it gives CASRRHVRRSGISQETQYF.

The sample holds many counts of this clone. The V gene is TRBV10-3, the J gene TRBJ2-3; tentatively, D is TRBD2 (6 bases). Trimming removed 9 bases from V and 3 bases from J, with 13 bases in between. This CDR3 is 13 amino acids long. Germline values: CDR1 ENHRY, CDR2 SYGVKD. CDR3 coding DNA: TGTGCCATGGCGGGGAAGCGTACAGATACGCAGTATTTT. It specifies CAMAGKRTDTQYF.

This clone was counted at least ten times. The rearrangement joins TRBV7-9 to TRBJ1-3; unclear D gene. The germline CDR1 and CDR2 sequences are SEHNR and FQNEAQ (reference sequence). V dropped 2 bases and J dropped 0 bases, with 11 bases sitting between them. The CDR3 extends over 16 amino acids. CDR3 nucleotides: TGTGCCAGCAGCTTACAACAGAGGAGCTCTGGAAACACCATATATTTT. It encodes CASSLQQRSSGNTIYF.

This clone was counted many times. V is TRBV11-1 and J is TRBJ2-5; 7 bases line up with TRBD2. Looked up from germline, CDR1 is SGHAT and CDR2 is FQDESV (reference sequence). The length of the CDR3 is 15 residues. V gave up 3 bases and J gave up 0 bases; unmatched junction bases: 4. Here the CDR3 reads CASSFWGGHQETQYF. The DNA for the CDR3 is TGTGCCAGCAGCTTCTGGGGGGGACACCAAGAGACCCAGTACTTC.

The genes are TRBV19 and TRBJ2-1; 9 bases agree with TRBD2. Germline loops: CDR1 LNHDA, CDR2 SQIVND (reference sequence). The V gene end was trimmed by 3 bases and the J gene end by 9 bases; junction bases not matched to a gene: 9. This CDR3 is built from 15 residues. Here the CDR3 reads CASSIMSSGISEQFF. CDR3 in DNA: TGTGCCAGTAGTATTATGTCTAGCGGGATAAGTGAGCAGTTCTTC.